This entry lists 9 T cell receptor beta chains sequenced from one sample in a study of CD8 T cells in Susac syndrome. Random-hexamer reverse transcription was applied to roughly 0.5 to 1 ug RNA. One entry per CDR3 protein results from TCRdb running MiXCR on the immunoSEQ multiplex PCR reads. The sample records about 200,000 distinct CDR3 sequences, roughly 95% being singletons. The sequencing input was CD4+ T cells from PBMCs. The receptors were sampled from a human donor with multiple sclerosis.

DNA for the CDR3: TGCAGTGCTAGAGGTAGCGGCTTGGCGAATGAGCAGTTCTTC. Protein product: CSARGSGLANEQFF. The rearrangement uses TRBV20-1 and TRBJ2-1; possibly TRBD2 for D (6 bases). V lost 1 base to trimming and J lost 7 bases, with 14 bases between them. Per the germline V gene, CDR1 is DFQATT and CDR2 is SNEGSKA (reference sequence). This CDR3 spans 14 amino acids.

The chain combines TRBV7-9 with TRBJ1-2, with D possibly matching TRBD1 (5 bases). Germline-derived CDR1 and CDR2 are SEHNR and FQNEAQ (reference sequence). The CDR3 runs to 15 residues. V was trimmed by 3 bases and J by 4 bases, leaving 15 bases between them. The CDR3 DNA reads as TGTGCCAGCAGCTTCCTGACAGACGGACCCTATGGCTACACCTTC. This sequence encodes CASSFLTDGPYGYTF.

CDR3 region: CASSLRTPSGEQYF. The CDR3 bases are TGTGCCAGCAGCTTACGGACACCCTCGGGAGAGCAGTACTTC. The chain has TRBV7-2 and TRBJ2-7; D is tentatively TRBD1 or TRBD2 (5 bases each). Germline CDR1 SGHTA, CDR2 FQGNSA. The CDR3 length is 14 residues. Trimming removed 2 bases from V and 7 bases from J, with 15 bases in between.

The V and J genes are TRBV23-1 and TRBJ2-7, with D perhaps being TRBD1 or TRBD2 (5 bases each). TRBV23-1 is filed as an ORF, its function uncertain. This CDR3 region has 19 residues. V was shortened by 3 bases and J by 2 bases, with 26 bases between the two germline ends. CDR3 bases: TGCGCCAGCAGTCACGGGACGCCGCATGATGAACCCCTAGCCTACGAGCAGTACTTC. It yields the protein CASSHGTPHDEPLAYEQYF.

The V and J genes are TRBV20-1 and TRBJ2-3, with 8 positions matching TRBD2. The CDR3 extends over 14 amino acids. V lost 1 base and J lost 2; bases outside the gene matches: 2. Germline V gene lookup returns CDR1 DFQATT and CDR2 SNEGSKA (reference sequence). In DNA, the CDR3 is TGCAGTGCTAGAGGTAGCGGGACCACAGATACGCAGTATTTT. This translates into CSARGSGTTDTQYF.

This clonotype was found once. The chain links TRBV7-9 to TRBJ1-5; 8 positions match TRBD1. V gave up 8 bases and J gave up 3 bases; unmatched junction bases: 3. The CDR3 consists of 13 residues. Germline loops: CDR1 SEHNR, CDR2 FQNEAQ (reference sequence). CDR3 protein: CASAGGFNQPQHF. DNA for the CDR3: TGTGCCAGCGCAGGGGGCTTCAATCAGCCCCAGCATTTT. Based on the CDR3 plus reference TRBV7-9 and TRBJ1-5, the full variable domain is DTGVSQNPRHKITKRGQNVTFRCDPISEHNRLYWYRQTLGQGPEFLTYFQNEAQLEKSRLLSDRFSAERPKGSFSTLEIQRTEQGDSAMYLCASAGGFNQPQHFGDGTRLSIL.

CDR3 bases: TGCAGCGTTGTTTTACTAGCGAATACCTACGAGCAGTACTTC. Its protein product is CSVVLLANTYEQYF. The rearrangement links TRBV29-1 to TRBJ2-7; 7 bases fit TRBD2. The CDR3 has 14 residues. With V trimmed by 4 bases and J by 2 bases, 8 bases remained unmatched. Germline CDR1 and CDR2: SQVTM and ANQGSEA.

The chain carries TRBV2 and TRBJ2-5; unclear D gene. The V gene lost 7 bases and the J gene lost 1 base, with 10 bases spanning the gap. The CDR3 runs 13 residues. In germline, CDR1 is SNHLY, CDR2 FYNNEI. CDR3 sequence (DNA): TGTGCCAGCACACGACACGCCCAAGAGACCCAGTACTTC. This codes for CASTRHAQETQYF.

CDR3 in amino acids: CASSPQKIFGDTNNEQFF. The CDR3 nucleotides are TGCGCCAGCAGCCCCCAAAAAATCTTCGGAGACACGAACAATGAGCAGTTCTTC. The chain recombines TRBV4-1 with TRBJ2-1; D uncertain. The ends were cut back, 4 bases at V and 5 bases at J, with 24 bases in the middle. CDR3 length equals 18 residues. Germline V gene lookup returns CDR1 MGHRA and CDR2 YSYEKL.